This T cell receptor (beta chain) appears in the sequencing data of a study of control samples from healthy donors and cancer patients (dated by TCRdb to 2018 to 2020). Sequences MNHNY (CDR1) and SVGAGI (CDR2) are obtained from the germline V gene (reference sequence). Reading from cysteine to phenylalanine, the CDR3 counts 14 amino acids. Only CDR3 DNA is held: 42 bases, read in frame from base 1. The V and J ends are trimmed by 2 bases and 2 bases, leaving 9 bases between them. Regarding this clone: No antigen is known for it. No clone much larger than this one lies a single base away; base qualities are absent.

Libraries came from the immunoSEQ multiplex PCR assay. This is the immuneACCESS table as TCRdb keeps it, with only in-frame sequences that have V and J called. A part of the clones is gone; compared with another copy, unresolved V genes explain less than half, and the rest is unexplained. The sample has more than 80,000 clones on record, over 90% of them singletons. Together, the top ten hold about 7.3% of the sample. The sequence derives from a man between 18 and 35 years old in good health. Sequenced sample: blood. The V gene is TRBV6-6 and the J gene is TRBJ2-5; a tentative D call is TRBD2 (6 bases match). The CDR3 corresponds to CASSYGGRQETQYF. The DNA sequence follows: TGTGCCAGCAGTTACGGGGGGAGGCAAGAGACCCAGTACTTC.